One T cell receptor beta chain is described in this entry. One end of the junction does not line up with germline, which may come from a read error. The sample comes from a study of CD8+CD57+ T cells in acquired aplastic anemia. CDR1 and CDR2 from the germline V gene are LNHDA and SQIVND (reference sequence). This CDR3 region has 15 residues. TCR beta VDJ combinations and CDR3 sequences were profiled from genomic DNA. TCRdb redid the calling of the reads with MiXCR, one entry per CDR3 protein. Among about 200,000 distinct CDR3 sequences, approximately 65% were seen once, and the ten largest hold about 60%. Whoever was chosen for sequencing had shown CD8+CD57+ cell expansion by flow cytometry. Every patient was diagnosed with severe acquired aplastic anemia.

The rearrangement links TRBV19 to TRBJ2-1; 10 bases fit TRBD1. This clonotype was sampled from a human donor with aplastic anemia. The source material was sorted CD4+, CD8+, or CD8+CD57+ T cells (not recorded which) from PBMCs. CDR3 protein: CASSEAGTGDNEQFF. The CDR3 nucleotides are TGCGCCAGTAGTGAAGCCGGGACAGGGGACAATGAGCAGTTCTTC.